What follows describes a single TCR beta chain. Its specificity is unknown. These data belong to a study of cytomegalovirus exposure and HLA in healthy donors. About the research overall: There were under 140 million unique TCR beta sequences, drawn from approximately 180 million T cells, in an earlier analysis.

PCR employed 60 Vbeta and 13 Jbeta primers. TCRdb's copy holds only in-frame clones and misses some; the assay was immunoSEQ multiplex PCR. The table includes about 150,000 clones, 75% to 80% detected once. Study observations and caveats: Confirmation was obtained in vitro that a few CMV-associated chains are specific for CMV antigens. Rarity characterized most TCR sequences, yet some public TCRs appeared in many donors. Earlier analysis looked at TCR beta V segments, and most were productive about 87% or about 30% of the time.

This CDR3 is 14 amino acids long. Germline V gene data show CDR1 as SGHVS and CDR2 as FNYEAQ. Trimming removed 5 bases from V and 5 bases from J; junction bases left unmatched: 9. V is TRBV7-6 and J is TRBJ2-7; TRBD1 agrees at 7 bases. This sequence originates from a woman aged 25 to 45 in good health and CMV-seronegative. What was sequenced was PBMCs. The CDR3, as DNA: TGTGCCAGCAGCCTAGGGGGCAATAACCACGAGCAGTACTTC. This codes for CASSLGGNNHEQYF.